The 11 T cell receptor beta chains in this list originate from one sample, sequenced in a study of T cells in narcolepsy. Clones were read by immunoSEQ multiplex PCR, and TCRdb kept only the in-frame ones, dropping some. Of about 40,000 clones listed, approximately 88% are singletons. Source material: CD45RA- memory CD4+ T cells from PBMCs. The receptors derive from a human donor with narcolepsy.

The chain employs TRBV19 and TRBJ2-1; D is uncertain. The V end lost 5 bases, the J end lost 0 bases, and 11 bases lay between the germline ends. The germline CDR1 and CDR2 sequences are LNHDA and SQIVND (reference sequence). The CDR3 totals 15 residues. The CDR3 DNA sequence: TGTGCCAGTAGTCCCATAGCAGGCTCCTACAATGAGCAGTTCTTC. Protein sequence: CASSPIAGSYNEQFF. The entire variable domain, with the rest obtained from reference TRBV19 and TRBJ2-1, is as follows: DGGITQSPKYLFRKEGQNVTLSCEQNLNHDAMYWYRQDPGQGLRLIYYSQIVNDFQKGDIAEGYSVSREKKESFPLTVTSAQKNPTAFYLCASSPIAGSYNEQFFGPGTRLTVL.

The chain has TRBV5-8 and TRBJ2-3; possibly TRBD2 for D (5 bases). CDR3 size: 15 residues. The V and J ends lost 2 bases and 6 bases respectively, with 16 bases between them. Per germline, CDR1 SGHTS and CDR2 YDEGEE. The CDR3 DNA reads as TGTGCCAGCAGCTTTCACAGAGGAGGAGCGGATACGCAGTATTTT. The encoded protein is CASSFHRGGADTQYF.

The chain is built from TRBV19 and TRBJ2-7, with 7 bases lining up with TRBD2. Germline V gives CDR1 LNHDA, CDR2 SQIVND (reference sequence). The CDR3 consists of 13 residues. V was pared by 2 bases and J by 6 bases, with 4 bases of the junction left unmatched. The DNA of the CDR3 is TGTGCCAGTAGTATAAGCAGGGAGGGCGAGCAGTACTTC. This sequence encodes CASSISREGEQYF.

The chain joins TRBV29-1 to TRBJ1-1, with D uncertain. This CDR3 spans 10 amino acids. CDR1 and CDR2 from the germline V gene are SQVTM and ANQGSEA. V was clipped by 0 bases and J by 14 bases, with 10 bases between them. The CDR3 loop is CSVEDQSGFF. The CDR3 DNA follows: TGCAGCGTTGAAGATCAAAGTGGATTCTTT.

The V call is TRBV30, the J call TRBJ1-3; 8 nucleotides match TRBD1. V lost 4 bases to trimming and J lost 4 bases; unmatched junction nucleotides: 12. Per the germline V gene, CDR1 is GTSNPN and CDR2 is SVGIG (reference sequence). The CDR3 runs 16 residues. The CDR3 is CAWNLETGGLGNTIYF. For the CDR3, the DNA is TGTGCCTGGAACCTCGAAACAGGGGGATTAGGAAACACCATATATTTT.

V and J are TRBV5-8 and TRBJ2-6; TRBD1 aligns across 7 bases. Trimming took 7 bases from V and 0 from J; bases not matched to a gene: 10. The length of the CDR3 is 17 residues. Germline loops: CDR1 SGHTS, CDR2 YDEGEE. As DNA, the CDR3 is TGTGCCAGCCCGGTAGGGACAGTGATCTCTGGGGCCAACGTCCTGACTTTC. Amino acids: CASPVGTVISGANVLTF.

The chain couples TRBV4-2 to TRBJ2-7, with a tentative D call TRBD2 (8 bases). The CDR3 has 22 residues. The germline gives CDR1 LGHNA, CDR2 YNFKEQ. V was cut by 4 bases and J by 0 bases, with 34 bases left in between. In DNA form, the CDR3 reads TGTGCCAGCAGCCGGGGGGAACAGGGGAGCAATGGTAGCGGGGATGACTCCTACGAGCAGTACTTC. Translated: CASSRGEQGSNGSGDDSYEQYF.

The chain uses TRBV6-6 and TRBJ2-1; D possibly matches TRBD1 or TRBD2 (5 bases each). Deletions cut 7 bases from V and 0 bases from J, with 10 bases between. From germline, CDR1 is MNHNY and CDR2 SVGAGI (reference sequence). The CDR3 runs 14 residues. This CDR3 reads CASIKGSSYNEQFF. The CDR3 DNA follows: TGTGCCAGCATTAAGGGGAGCTCCTACAATGAGCAGTTCTTC.

The chain employs TRBV29-1 and TRBJ2-2; TRBD1 matches at 8 bases. Looked up from germline, CDR1 is SQVTM and CDR2 is ANQGSEA. Losses at the gene ends were 4 bases for V and 7 bases for J; bases not matched to a gene: 8. This CDR3 is built from 14 residues. CDR3 residues: CSVGTGSRGGELFF. In nucleotides, the CDR3 is TGCAGCGTTGGGACAGGGAGTCGGGGCGGGGAGCTGTTTTTT.

This clone was observed once. The chain carries TRBV6-6 and TRBJ1-1; no firm D call. The V and J ends lost 4 bases and 2 bases respectively, with 5 bases between them. The length of the CDR3 is 12 residues. Germline-derived CDR1 and CDR2 are MNHNY and SVGAGI (reference sequence). The CDR3 nucleotides are TGTGCCAGCAGTTCAGGTAACACTGAAGCTTTCTTT. Protein: CASSSGNTEAFF.

The V gene is TRBV20-1, the J gene TRBJ2-7, with D uncertain. The CDR3 spans 11 residues. Germline assignment: CDR1 DFQATT and CDR2 SNEGSKA (reference sequence). The CDR3 DNA sequence: TGCAGGGATGACTCTGACCACGAGCAGTACTTC. Amino acids: CRDDSDHEQYF.